This TCR beta chain derives from a study of blood T cell repertoires in COVID-19. Study context: From the United States, Italy and Spain came samples of acute and convalescent COVID-19. Sample material is recorded as cDNA or gDNA derived from T cells, B-cell-depleted T cells, or PBMCs.

The CDR3 contains 15 residues. The V and J ends lost 0 bases and 7 bases, in that order; junction bases with no gene match: 6. Germline V CDR1 and CDR2: LGHNA, YNFKEQ. Authors' methods: Reference gene primer amplification yielded estimated nucleated cell counts. TCRdb's table, derived via immunoSEQ multiplex PCR, lists solely in-frame clones and lacks some. V, J and clone size are taken as reported in that table, and D and trimming were inferred from the DNA itself. The table records tens of thousands of clones, about 83% of them present only once. The V call is TRBV4-2, the J call TRBJ1-5, with 7 bases identical to TRBD1. The sequencing input was peripheral blood. This TCR was sampled from a man aged 25 to 40 with acute or convalescent COVID-19. Here the CDR3 DNA reads TGTGCCAGCAGCCAAGATTCGACAGGGCGACAGCCCCAGCATTTT. Encoded protein: CASSQDSTGRQPQHF.